This T cell receptor beta chain appears in the sequencing data of a study of CD8 T cells in Susac syndrome. The trim removed 1 base at V and 5 bases at J, leaving 7 bases unmatched. Germline V gene data show CDR1 as LNHNV and CDR2 as YYDKDF (reference sequence). This CDR3 region has 16 residues. It was treatment-naive patients with stable or active relapsing-remitting disease who made up the multiple sclerosis controls. TEMRA cells were enriched by FACS, and CD4+ and CD8+ T cells were negatively isolated. After extraction with the RNeasy kit, roughly 0.5 to 1 ug of the RNA was reverse transcribed using random hexamers. The amplification used immunoSEQ multiplex PCR on TCR beta CDR3; it spanned 54 Vbeta and 13 Jbeta. TCRdb used MiXCR to reprocess the immunoSEQ multiplex PCR reads, holding one entry per CDR3 protein. The sample has 300,000 to 350,000 distinct CDR3 sequences, approximately 90% seen once; the top ten hold more than 0.06%.

The TCR was taken from a human donor with multiple sclerosis. The sample taken for sequencing was CD4+ T cells from PBMCs. The J gene is TRBJ2-5, the V gene TRBV15; 10 bases agree with TRBD2. CDR3: CATSRAHSGRAETQYF. The CDR3 DNA reads TGTGCCACCAGCAGAGCCCACAGCGGGAGGGCGGAGACCCAGTACTTC.